This is a list of T cell receptor beta chains from one sample in a study of long-term antiretroviral therapy in people with HIV. Measured with immunoSEQ multiplex PCR; TCRdb has only the in-frame clones, and not every one. Here the sample spans more than 15,000 clones, roughly 90% being singletons. Specimen: unsorted PBMCs, collected 0.6 years after starting antiretroviral therapy. These receptor sequences come from a woman between 35 and 50 years old with HIV. Each CDR3 is given with its conserved first and last residue. A D gene is named only where the DNA matches it firmly. The listing skips clone size in some rows; elsewhere it reads once, few, many or a size class.

-,TRBJ2-3,TRBV6-5,TRBD2,CASSASGVTDTQYF,TGTGCCAGCAGTGCGAGCGGGGTCACAGATACGCAGTATTTT
-,TRBJ2-6,TRBV29-1,-,CSVEGGGGTGANVLTF,TGCAGCGTTGAAGGTGGAGGCGGGACTGGGGCCAACGTCCTGACTTTC
-,TRBJ1-4,TRBV5-4,-,CASSSGPTNEKLFF,TGTGCCAGCAGTTCGGGGCCAACTAATGAAAAACTGTTTTTT
-,TRBJ2-7,TRBV2,TRBD1,CASRTGTGVDEQYF,TGTGCCAGCAGAACCGGGACAGGGGTGGACGAGCAGTACTTC
-,TRBJ2-1,TRBV5-6,TRBD1,CASSLGTVKQQFF,TGTGCCAGCAGCTTAGGGACAGTAAAGCAGCAGTTCTTC
-,TRBJ2-7,TRBV9,TRBD1,CASSPWGDRGHEQYF,TGTGCCAGCAGCCCATGGGGGGACAGGGGGCACGAGCAGTACTTC
-,TRBJ2-6,TRBV6-1,-,CASTVGLTGANVLTF,TGTGCCAGCACGGTAGGGTTAACTGGGGCCAACGTCCTGACTTTC
-,TRBJ2-4,TRBV5-1,TRBD1,CASSRDSEKNIQYF,TGCGCCAGCTCAAGGGACAGCGAGAAAAACATTCAGTACTTC
-,TRBJ1-4,TRBV6-5,-,CASRGIGEKLFF,TGTGCCAGCAGGGGTATAGGTGAAAAACTGTTTTTT
-,TRBJ1-4,TRBV5-1,TRBD1,CASSLAGTASLGEKLFF,TGCGCCAGCAGCTTGGCCGGGACAGCATCTTTAGGGGAAAAACTGTTTTTT
few,TRBJ1-6,TRBV7-9,-,CASSEGVSNSPLHF,TGTGCCAGCAGCGAGGGGGTTAGTAATTCACCCCTCCACTTT
-,TRBJ1-2,TRBV7-9,TRBD1,CASSLETGLYGYTF,TGTGCCAGCAGCTTAGAGACAGGGCTCTATGGCTACACCTTC
-,TRBJ2-7,TRBV7-8,TRBD1,CASSWGTATSYEQYF,TGTGCCAGCAGCTGGGGGACAGCCACCTCCTACGAGCAGTACTTC
-,TRBJ2-6,TRBV29-1,-,CSVEGAGAYSGANVLTF,TGCAGCGTTGAGGGTGCAGGGGCGTACTCTGGGGCCAACGTCCTGACTTTC
-,TRBJ2-7,TRBV11-3,-,CASSLDGWSEQYF,TGTGCCAGCAGCTTAGATGGCTGGAGCGAGCAGTACTTC
-,TRBJ1-6,TRBV5-1,TRBD1,CASSLEIGTAVRPLHF,TGCGCCAGCAGCTTGGAGATCGGGACAGCCGTCCGGCCCCTCCACTTT
-,TRBJ2-2,TRBV11-2,-,CASSLAPDGNTGELFF,TGTGCCAGCAGCTTAGCTCCAGACGGGAACACCGGGGAGCTGTTTTTT
-,TRBJ2-1,TRBV30,-,CAWRPIGGSRSYNEQFF,TGTGCCTGGAGGCCAATTGGGGGGAGCCGCTCCTACAATGAGCAGTTCTTC
-,TRBJ1-1,TRBV4-1,-,CASSPILKDRSAFF,TGCGCCAGCAGCCCGATTCTGAAGGACCGTTCGGCTTTCTTT
-,TRBJ2-2,TRBV25-1,-,CASSKSLDTKNTGELFF,TGTGCCAGCAGTAAGTCATTGGACACAAAGAACACCGGGGAGCTGTTTTTT
-,TRBJ1-2,TRBV5-4,-,CASSLVGVRGDYTF,TGTGCCAGCAGCTTGGTCGGGGTTCGCGGGGACTACACCTTC
-,TRBJ2-7,TRBV6-6,-,CASRTRAEQYF,TGTGCCAGCAGGACGAGGGCCGAGCAGTACTTC
few,TRBJ1-4,TRBV7-2,-,CASSLGHDRSTNEKLFF,TGTGCCAGCAGCTTAGGGCATGACAGATCAACTAATGAAAAACTGTTTTTT
once,TRBJ1-3,TRBV6-6,-,CASSYYPGSGNTIYF,TGTGCCAGCAGTTACTACCCAGGTTCAGGAAACACCATATATTTT
once,TRBJ1-2,TRBV4-3,-,CASSQDRTVYGYTF,TGCGCCAGCAGCCAAGACCGGACAGTCTATGGCTACACCTTC
-,TRBJ1-1,TRBV14,TRBD1,CASSHRQGNTEAFF,TGTGCCAGCAGCCACCGACAGGGGAACACTGAAGCTTTCTTT
once,TRBJ2-1,TRBV18,TRBD1,CASSPPSFGTGVYNEQFF,TGTGCCAGCTCACCGCCCTCCTTCGGGACAGGGGTATACAATGAGCAGTTCTTC
-,TRBJ2-3,TRBV6-5,TRBD2,CASSYGRGGGADTQYF,TGTGCCAGCAGTTACGGGCGGGGGGGAGGCGCAGATACGCAGTATTTT
-,TRBJ2-1,TRBV29-1,-,CSVGSGGGGNEQFF,TGCAGCGTTGGGAGCGGAGGAGGGGGCAATGAGCAGTTCTTC
-,TRBJ2-1,TRBV11-3,TRBD2,CASSLDVSRGGRDEQFF,TGTGCCAGCAGCTTAGATGTCTCCCGGGGGGGCCGAGATGAGCAGTTCTTC
-,TRBJ2-1,TRBV19,TRBD1,CASRGTGNNEQFF,TGTGCCAGTAGGGGGACAGGAAACAATGAGCAGTTCTTC
-,TRBJ1-4,TRBV13,-,CASSLRQAGTEKLFF,TGTGCCAGCAGCCTTAGACAGGCTGGTACCGAAAAACTGTTTTTT
-,TRBJ2-5,TRBV18,TRBD2,CASSLVAGGSAETQYF,TGTGCCAGCTCACTTGTGGCGGGGGGATCGGCGGAGACCCAGTACTTC
-,TRBJ2-7,TRBV19,-,CASTDRTEQYF,TGTGCCAGTACCGACAGAACCGAGCAGTACTTC
-,TRBJ1-2,TRBV11-2,TRBD1,CASSLDPQGADGYTF,TGTGCCAGCAGCTTAGACCCCCAGGGGGCTGATGGCTACACCTTC
-,TRBJ2-5,TRBV13,TRBD2,CASSQLAGPKETQYF,TGTGCCAGCAGCCAACTAGCGGGGCCAAAAGAGACCCAGTACTTC
-,TRBJ1-2,TRBV19,TRBD1,CAVPQGAEGYTF,TGTGCCGTTCCACAGGGGGCAGAAGGCTACACCTTC